This T cell receptor (beta chain) was sequenced during a study of T-cell memory formation after mild COVID-19. Study-level points and caveats: Day 15 to 85 contracting clones showed balanced CD4/CD8; day 15 to 37 expanders favored CD4+. Pre-infection memory carried some responding clones, suggesting that cross-reactive memory joined.

With respect to this clonotype: What it binds is unknown.

The V end lost 0 bases, the J end lost 0 bases, and 9 bases lay between the germline ends. There are 16 residues in the CDR3. Per the germline V gene, CDR1 is MGHRA and CDR2 is YSYEKL. After 5'RACE with constant-segment primers, TCR alpha and TCR beta cDNA libraries carrying sample barcodes and UMIs were obtained. TCRdb itself ran the 5' RACE reads through MiXCR, one entry per CDR3 protein. The top ten hold 9.5% to 15% of the sample, which has roughly 500,000 distinct CDR3 sequences, 20% seen once. The sample was PBMCs or a T cell subset sorted from them (not recorded which). The chain joins TRBV4-1 to TRBJ1-3; D not resolved. The sequence derives from an adult woman who had mild COVID-19 (a few samples of this study predate the infection). Cell type and time point are not known. The CDR3 loop is CASSQDVGSSGNTIYF. CDR3 DNA sequence: TGCGCCAGCAGCCAAGATGTCGGCAGCTCTGGAAACACCATATATTTT.